This entry lists 12 T cell receptor beta chains sequenced from one sample in a study of Ad26.COV2.S vaccination and SARS-CoV-2 variants. Treatment of the sample: roughly 19 received Ad26.COV2.S at low or high dose, single or two shots; several received placebo; per-sample allocation not given. Collection of the samples took place on day 63 after the first injection of vaccine or placebo. Assay used: immunoSEQ multiplex PCR; TCRdb lists only in-frame clones, some missing. This sample has around 310,000 clones; about 90% occur once, and the top ten carry around 5%. Sequences were derived from peripheral blood, sampled in a trial of Ad26.COV2.S vaccine versus placebo. The source is a person between 18 and 60 years old who received the Ad26.COV2.S COVID-19 vaccine or a placebo.

The chain carries TRBV19 and TRBJ1-1, with 8 bases that match TRBD1. CDR1 and CDR2 (germline): LNHDA, SQIVND (reference sequence). The CDR3 totals 15 residues. V gave up 2 bases and J gave up 1 base; unmatched junction bases: 3. The CDR3, as DNA: TGTGCCAGTAGTATACCCGGGACAGGGAACACTGAAGCTTTCTTT. Translation: CASSIPGTGNTEAFF.

The chain is built from TRBV11-2 and TRBJ1-2; tentatively, D is TRBD1 (5 bases). The germline V gene has CDR1 SGHAT and CDR2 FQNNGV. Trimming cost V 2 bases and J 8 bases, with 18 bases left between them. This CDR3 comprises 15 residues. The CDR3 DNA is TGTGCCAGCAGCTTATGGGACCTCCCTACTTGGGGCTACACCTTC. Its protein is CASSLWDLPTWGYTF.

The chain carries TRBV28 and TRBJ2-3; TRBD2 aligns across 7 bases. Germline loops: CDR1 MDHEN, CDR2 SYDVKM. This CDR3 contains 16 residues. J gave up 6 bases and V 6 bases, and 15 bases lay outside the gene matches. The CDR3 spells CASSYGLAGDKDTQYF. The CDR3 coding sequence is TGTGCCAGCAGCTACGGTCTGGCGGGAGACAAGGATACGCAGTATTTT.

J is TRBJ2-4 and V is TRBV5-1; D may be TRBD1 (6 bases). Germline values: CDR1 SGHRS, CDR2 YFSETQ. V was pared by 3 bases and J by 0 bases, with 16 bases between. The CDR3 contains 17 residues. In DNA form, the CDR3 reads TGCGCCAGCAGCTCCATCCCACAGGGCCAAGCCAAAAACATTCAGTACTTC. Its protein is CASSSIPQGQAKNIQYF.

Here the CDR3 DNA reads TGTGCCAGCAGTTCGTCCGGGAGGTCTGGAAACACCATATATTTT. Protein: CASSSSGRSGNTIYF. The V call is TRBV6-6, the J call TRBJ1-3; no clear D gene. This CDR3 spans 15 amino acids. Between the trimmed V and J ends, which lost 4 bases and 1 base, there was a span of 11 bases. Germline CDR1 is MNHNY and CDR2 is SVGAGI (reference sequence).

The gene calls are TRBV9 and TRBJ2-1, with 8 nucleotides matching TRBD2. V lost 0 bases and J lost 2; bases outside the gene matches: 4. Per the germline V gene, CDR1 is SGDLS and CDR2 is YYNGEE. CDR3 length equals 16 residues. CDR3 loop: CASSVAGGGTYNEQFF. CDR3 DNA sequence: TGTGCCAGCAGCGTAGCGGGCGGGGGGACCTACAATGAGCAGTTCTTC.

The V gene is TRBV7-6, the J gene TRBJ2-7, with TRBD1 matching 10 bases. CDR1 is SGHVS and CDR2 is FNYEAQ in the germline V gene. The CDR3 is 13 amino acids. CDR3 bases: TGTGCCAGCAGCCCTAGGACGGGACAGGGGCTTTCTGTC. It yields the protein CASSPRTGQGLSV.

The chain is built from TRBV10-3 and TRBJ2-5, with D unresolved. From germline, CDR1 is ENHRY and CDR2 SYGVKD. CDR3 length equals 12 residues. V gave up 2 bases and J gave up 8 bases, with 9 bases separating them. CDR3 residues: CAISEDSGTQYF. The CDR3, as DNA: TGTGCCATCAGTGAGGACTCGGGTACCCAGTACTTC.

This chain joins TRBV4-1 and TRBJ1-5, with D unresolved. There are 15 residues in the CDR3. V was shortened by 4 bases and J by 2 bases, with 12 bases between the two germline ends. From germline, CDR1 is MGHRA and CDR2 YSYEKL. The CDR3 protein is CASSLRVFGNQPQHF. In nucleotides, the CDR3 is TGCGCCAGCAGCCTGAGGGTTTTTGGCAATCAGCCCCAGCATTTT.

The chain joins TRBV5-5 to TRBJ2-5; 9 bases are a match to TRBD1. This CDR3 comprises 14 residues. Germline CDR1 reads SGHKS; CDR2 reads YYEKEE (reference sequence). V dropped 0 bases and J dropped 5; count of bases not matched to a gene: 2. CDR3 coding DNA: TGTGCCAGCAGCTTGGGACAGGGGGTCGAGACCCAGTACTTC. This gives the protein CASSLGQGVETQYF.

The rearrangement uses TRBV28 and TRBJ1-2; D gene ambiguous. V was trimmed by 3 bases and J by 6 bases, leaving 17 bases between them. Germline V gene lookup returns CDR1 MDHEN and CDR2 SYDVKM. The CDR3 contains 15 residues. Here the CDR3 DNA reads TGTGCCAGCAGTTTCGTGGGTCGGGCCTCGGATGGCTACACCTTC. The encoded protein is CASSFVGRASDGYTF.

V and J are TRBV18 and TRBJ1-1; D remains unclear. Germline-derived CDR1 and CDR2 are KGHSH and LQKENI. The CDR3 spans 14 residues. V shed 2 bases and J shed 5 bases, with 12 bases lying between them. The CDR3 DNA sequence: TGTGCCAGCTCACCAAGAGGATTAGGGACTGAAGCTTTCTTT. It is translated as CASSPRGLGTEAFF.